This T cell receptor beta chain was captured by sequencing in a study of brain metastases from non-small cell lung cancer. Study-level points and caveats: Expanded T-cell clones appeared in roughly 70% of brain metastases over primaries.

This CDR3 spans 14 amino acids. The germline CDR1 and CDR2 sequences are LNHDA and SQIVND (reference sequence). Notes on this clone: The antigen remains undetermined. One junction end disagrees with the germline gene, perhaps due to a read error. The sample contains more than one DNA sequence encoding this CDR3.

The assay was immunoSEQ multiplex PCR, and TCRdb's table has in-frame clones only and misses some. Of roughly 4,900 clones listed, approximately 85% were seen once; the top ten hold about 5.5%. This chain joins TRBV19 and TRBJ2-7; weak D call: TRBD2 (6 bases). This sequence was found in a donor aged 40 or older with non-small cell lung cancer. Sequencing was performed on primary lung tumor tissue. CDR3 DNA sequence: TGTGCTAGTAGTATTGGGACTGGGCTGGTGGAGCAGTACTTC. It codes for CASSIGTGLVEQYF.